This TCR beta chain was captured by sequencing in a study of identical twins. Study findings and constraints: Zero-insertion analyses were open to partial confounding by invariant MAIT and iNKT cells. The analysis was cross-sectional rather than longitudinal within donors.

This clonotype was detected only a few times. As yet, its antigen is unknown. After template switching added a universal primer site, the resulting cDNA carried unique molecular identifiers. One entry per CDR3 protein results from TCRdb running MiXCR on the 5' RACE reads. This sample has 200,000 to 250,000 distinct CDR3 sequences, with about an eighth found just once. The CDR3 loop spans 14 amino acids. The germline CDR1 and CDR2 sequences are MNHEY and SVGAGI. Trimming cost V 2 bases and J 3 bases, with 8 bases left between them. This same sample was also part of a study on yellow fever vaccine responses in identical twins.

The sequencing input was memory (CD45RO+) T cells sorted from blood. V usage is TRBV6-5 and J usage is TRBJ1-3; a weak D match, TRBD1 (5 bases). The receptor was isolated from a woman aged 18 to 35 in good health. The DNA of the CDR3 is TGTGCCAGCAGTTACAGGCAGGGTGGAAACACCATATATTTT. It encodes CASSYRQGGNTIYF.